This entry is about one TCR beta chain. Data came from immunoSEQ multiplex PCR; TCRdb stores just in-frame clones and leaves some out. The repertoire holds roughly 100,000 clones, with about 87% as singletons. These data come from a study of cytomegalovirus exposure and HLA in healthy donors. The wider study: The 100 to 150 validation repertoires, a later analysis reported, used the same platform as the 600 to 850 repertoires from the first cohort.

Germline V gene lookup returns CDR1 MNHEY and CDR2 SVGAGI. The CDR3 has 13 residues. V shed 9 bases and J shed 6 bases, with 18 bases lying between them. While the first cohort had 600 to 850 subjects, the donors belonged to the separate validation cohort of roughly 130 subjects. The sequence derives from a woman aged 18-30 years in good health and CMV-seropositive. The sequencing input was PBMCs. V is TRBV6-5 and J is TRBJ2-7; D may be TRBD2 (6 bases). CDR3 bases: TGTGCCAGTGGGGGGAGGACATGGGGCGAGCAGTACTTC. It specifies CASGGRTWGEQYF.